This record concerns one T cell receptor (beta chain) sequence. Antigen specificity is unknown. This sample was included in a study of cytomegalovirus exposure and HLA in healthy donors. Whole-study findings and limits: Exclusion as indistinguishable affected some V segments, including TRBV6-2 and TRBV6-3.

Vbeta (60) and Jbeta (13) primers were used in the PCR. The protocol was immunoSEQ multiplex PCR, while the TCRdb copy is restricted to in-frame clones and leaves out a portion. The table shows over 60,000 clones, with about 75% occurring only once. This CDR3 spans 15 amino acids. Germline V gene sequence: CDR1 SGHTA, CDR2 FQGNSA. The gene calls are TRBV7-2 and TRBJ2-5; 7 nucleotides align to TRBD2. The J call may not be correct, given that the DNA end is closer to TRBJ2-7. This receptor was obtained from a man between 65 and 85 years old in good health and CMV-seronegative. Sequences were obtained from PBMCs. The CDR3 loop is CASSLLVAGYYEQYF. For the CDR3, the DNA is TGTGCCAGCAGCTTACTGGTAGCGGGTTACTACGAGCAGTACTTC.